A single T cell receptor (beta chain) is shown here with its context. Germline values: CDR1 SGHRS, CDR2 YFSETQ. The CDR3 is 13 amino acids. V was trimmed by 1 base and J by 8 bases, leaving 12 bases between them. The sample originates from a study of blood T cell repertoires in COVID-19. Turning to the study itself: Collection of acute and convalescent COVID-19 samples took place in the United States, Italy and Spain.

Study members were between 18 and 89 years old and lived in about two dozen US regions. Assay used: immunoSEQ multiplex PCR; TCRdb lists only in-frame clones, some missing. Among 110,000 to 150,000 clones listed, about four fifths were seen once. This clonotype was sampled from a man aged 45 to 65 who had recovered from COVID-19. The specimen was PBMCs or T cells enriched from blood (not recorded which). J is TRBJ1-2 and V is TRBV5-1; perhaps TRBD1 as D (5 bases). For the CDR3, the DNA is TGCGCCAGCAGCTTGTTGACAGACCAAGGCTACACCTTC. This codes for CASSLLTDQGYTF.